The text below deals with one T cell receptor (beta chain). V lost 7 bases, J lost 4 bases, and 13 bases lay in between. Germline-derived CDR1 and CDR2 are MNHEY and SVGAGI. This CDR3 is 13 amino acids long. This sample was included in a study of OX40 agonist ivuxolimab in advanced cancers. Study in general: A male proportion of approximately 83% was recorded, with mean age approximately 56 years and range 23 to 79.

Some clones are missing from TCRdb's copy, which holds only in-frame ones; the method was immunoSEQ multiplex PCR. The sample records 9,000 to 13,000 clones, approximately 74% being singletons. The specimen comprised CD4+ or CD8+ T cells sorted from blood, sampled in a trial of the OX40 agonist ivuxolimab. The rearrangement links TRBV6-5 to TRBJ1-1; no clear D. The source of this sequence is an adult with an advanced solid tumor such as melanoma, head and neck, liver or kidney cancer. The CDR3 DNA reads TGTGCCAGCACCTTGGGAGGGAGCACTGAAGCTTTCTTT. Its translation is CASTLGGSTEAFF.